These 24 T cell receptor beta chains were all obtained from the same sample, sequenced in a study of OX40 agonist ivuxolimab in advanced cancers. Using immunoSEQ multiplex PCR, the repertoire was profiled, and TCRdb retains in-frame clones only, with some absent. The sample contains roughly 72,000 clones, nearly 90% of which appear only once. The sample here was CD4+ or CD8+ T cells sorted from blood, taken in a trial of the OX40 agonist ivuxolimab. Receptors originate from an adult with an advanced solid tumor such as melanoma, head and neck, liver or kidney cancer.

The chain is built from TRBV2 and TRBJ2-5; 14 bases are a match to TRBD2. With 6 bases clipped from V and 3 bases from J, the junction kept 12 bases outside the gene matches. The CDR3 consists of 18 residues. Germline-derived CDR1 and CDR2 are SNHLY and FYNNEI. CDR3 sequence (DNA): TGTGCCAGCAGCGCCAGGACTAGCGGGGGGTGGAAAGAAGAGACCCAGTACTTC. Encoded protein: CASSARTSGGWKEETQYF.

The rearrangement joins TRBV5-1 to TRBJ1-2, with TRBD1 matching 7 bases. Trimming took 6 bases from V and 6 from J; bases not matched to a gene: 14. CDR3 size: 15 residues. Germline assignment: CDR1 SGHRS and CDR2 YFSETQ. The CDR3 loop is CASTAWYNRGDGYTF. CDR3 DNA sequence: TGCGCCAGCACCGCTTGGTATAACAGGGGCGATGGCTACACCTTC.

CDR3 coding DNA: TGTGCCAGCAGTTTTGCGGGGGGCGAGCGGAACACTGAAGCTTTCTTT. The encoded protein is CASSFAGGERNTEAFF. The chain joins TRBV28 to TRBJ1-1, with D possibly being TRBD1 (6 bases). The CDR3 contains 16 residues. CDR1 is MDHEN, CDR2 SYDVKM, per germline. The germline V and J ends were trimmed by 3 bases and 1 base, with 15 bases remaining between them.

The genes are TRBV11-2 and TRBJ2-3; 7 bases are shared with TRBD2. From germline, CDR1 is SGHAT and CDR2 FQNNGV. V lost 1 base to trimming and J lost 10 bases; unmatched junction nucleotides: 2. The CDR3 loop spans 12 amino acids. CDR3 in amino acids: CASSLVRESQYF. CDR3 DNA: TGTGCCAGCAGCTTAGTGCGGGAGTCGCAGTATTTT.

CDR3 residues: CAISERGWGTDLNQPQHF. The CDR3 DNA sequence: TGTGCCATCAGTGAGAGGGGGTGGGGGACAGACCTCAATCAGCCCCAGCATTTT. This chain uses TRBV10-3 with TRBJ1-5; 7 bases line up with TRBD1. CDR1 ENHRY and CDR2 SYGVKD come from the germline V gene. The V gene end was trimmed by 2 bases and the J gene end by 3 bases; junction bases not matched to a gene: 13. The CDR3 is 18 residues long.

This clone was seen only a few times. The chain is built from TRBV21-1 and TRBJ1-2. TRBV21-1 is noted as a pseudogene. The CDR3 is 14 residues long. CDR3 sequence (DNA): TGTGCCAGCAGCAAATCTCGGTCCTGCTATGGCTACACCTTC. Protein sequence: CASSKSRSCYGYTF.

V is TRBV10-2 and J is TRBJ1-5, with 10 positions matching TRBD1. The ends lost 6 bases at V and 7 bases at J; junction bases unmatched: 9. CDR3 length: 15 amino acids. CDR1 is WSHSY, CDR2 SAAADI, per germline. The CDR3 bases are TGCGCCAGCAGGAGGGACCCGGACAGGGGGCAGCCCCAGCATTTT. This translates into CASRRDPDRGQPQHF.

The chain is built from TRBV5-1 and TRBJ1-4; TRBD1 matches 7 bases. Germline-derived CDR1 and CDR2 are SGHRS and YFSETQ. This CDR3 is 14 amino acids long. V lost 4 bases and J lost 3; bases outside the gene matches: 3. The CDR3 DNA is TGCGCCAGCAGCCTGGGACAGCCTAATGAAAAACTGTTTTTT. Protein sequence: CASSLGQPNEKLFF.

This chain connects TRBV18 to TRBJ2-3, with TRBD1 as a possible D gene (6 bases). V dropped 5 bases and J dropped 2 bases, with 11 bases sitting between them. CDR3 length: 14 residues. From germline, CDR1 is KGHSH and CDR2 LQKENI. The CDR3 coding sequence is TGTGCCAGCTCATACAGGGACCACACAGATACGCAGTATTTT. This gives the protein CASSYRDHTDTQYF.

CDR3 bases: TGTGCCACCGTACGTGATTTAAATGAAAAACTGTTTTTT. Its protein product is CATVRDLNEKLFF. The rearrangement uses TRBV2 and TRBJ1-4; no firm D call. From germline, CDR1 is SNHLY and CDR2 FYNNEI. Trimming stripped 10 bases from V and 5 bases from J, with 14 bases between. This CDR3 has 13 amino acids.

V usage is TRBV5-1 and J usage is TRBJ2-7; 7 bases agree with TRBD1. Germline V CDR1 and CDR2: SGHRS, YFSETQ. The V segment lost 6 bases and the J segment 1 base; nucleotides outside the gene matches: 13. The CDR3 is 16 residues long. The chain's CDR3 is CASTKKKGASSYEQYF. CDR3 in DNA: TGCGCCAGCACGAAGAAAAAGGGGGCATCATCCTACGAGCAGTACTTC.

The chain is built from TRBV29-1 and TRBJ1-1; no firm D call. The CDR3 consists of 12 residues. Trimming removed 6 bases at V and 2 bases at J, with 10 bases between. CDR1 is SQVTM and CDR2 is ANQGSEA in the germline V gene. The CDR3 DNA reads as TGCAGCGTCCGTGTGTTCAACACTGAAGCTTTCTTT. Its protein is CSVRVFNTEAFF.

The gene calls are TRBV6-6 and TRBJ1-6, with D uncertain. This CDR3 contains 14 residues. V gave up 0 bases and J gave up 7 bases, with 7 bases separating them. From germline, CDR1 is MNHNY and CDR2 SVGAGI (reference sequence). CDR3 residues: CASSYSLANSPLHF. The CDR3 DNA is TGTGCCAGCAGTTACTCCCTGGCAAATTCACCCCTCCACTTT.

The chain recombines TRBV18 with TRBJ2-1; TRBD1 matches at 8 bases. Trimming removed 3 bases from V and 5 bases from J; junction bases left unmatched: 3. Per germline, CDR1 KGHSH and CDR2 LQKENI. This CDR3 comprises 14 residues. The CDR3 loop reads CASSPGTGHNEQFF. The CDR3 DNA sequence: TGTGCCAGCTCACCCGGGACAGGCCACAATGAGCAGTTCTTC.

The chain couples TRBV2 to TRBJ2-3; D uncertain. Germline loops: CDR1 SNHLY, CDR2 FYNNEI. V was clipped by 1 base and J by 1 base, with 15 bases between them. The CDR3 totals 17 residues. The CDR3 nucleotides are TGTGCCAGCAGTGAAGTCTCACTACGAAGCGGCACAGATACGCAGTATTTT. Translating gives CASSEVSLRSGTDTQYF.

The chain links TRBV10-2 to TRBJ2-7; tentative D call: TRBD1 (6 bases). The germline V gene has CDR1 WSHSY and CDR2 SAAADI. There are 15 residues in the CDR3. Trimming left V 2 bases short and J 4 bases short, with 15 bases between. Here the CDR3 reads CASSETAGGTYEQYF. CDR3 nucleotides: TGCGCCAGCAGTGAGACTGCTGGGGGCACTTACGAGCAGTACTTC.

V usage is TRBV2 and J usage is TRBJ2-7; maybe TRBD1 (5 bases). V was pared by 10 bases and J by 1 base, with 14 bases between. Germline V gene data show CDR1 as SNHLY and CDR2 as FYNNEI. The CDR3 runs 13 residues. CDR3 in amino acids: CATQGVGSYEQYF. In nucleotides, the CDR3 is TGTGCCACCCAAGGGGTGGGATCCTACGAGCAGTACTTC.

The chain is built from TRBV9 and TRBJ2-2; 10 bases align to TRBD2. The germline V gene encodes CDR1 SGDLS and CDR2 YYNGEE. This CDR3 spans 16 amino acids. The junction had 1 base not matched to a gene; V was cut back by 1 base and J by 1 base. This chain's CDR3 is CASSVLAGVNTGELFF. CDR3 bases: TGTGCCAGCAGCGTACTAGCGGGGGTGAACACCGGGGAGCTGTTTTTT.

The chain joins TRBV28 to TRBJ2-5, with 7 nucleotides matching TRBD1. This CDR3 has 14 amino acids. The V segment lost 8 bases and the J segment 2 bases; nucleotides outside the gene matches: 8. The germline V gene encodes CDR1 MDHEN and CDR2 SYDVKM. The CDR3 DNA follows: TGTGCCAGCCGACCAGGGGGTAGGCAAGAGACCCAGTACTTC. Its protein is CASRPGGRQETQYF.

This clone was observed a handful of times. The chain links TRBV6-1 to TRBJ1-1; D unclear. V shed 6 bases and J shed 1 base, with 9 bases lying between them. The CDR3 spans 13 residues. In germline, CDR1 is MNHNS, CDR2 SASEGT. For the CDR3, the DNA is TGTGCCAGCAGGATAGACCAGAACACTGAAGCTTTCTTT. This translates into CASRIDQNTEAFF.

This clone was picked up one time. V and J are TRBV7-2 and TRBJ2-5; D unresolved. The ends were cut back, 5 bases at V and 4 bases at J, with 17 bases in the middle. CDR1 is SGHTA, CDR2 FQGNSA, per germline. CDR3 length: 15 amino acids. CDR3 nucleotide sequence: TGTGCCAGCAGCCCCCTACCCGTCTGGGGAGAGACCCAGTACTTC. Translation gives CASSPLPVWGETQYF.

This clone turned up a few times. J is TRBJ1-1 and V is TRBV10-3; D is unresolved. CDR3 size: 11 residues. V lost 3 bases and J 5 bases, leaving 4 bases between the germline ends. From germline, CDR1 is ENHRY and CDR2 SYGVKD. In DNA, the CDR3 is TGTGCCATCAGTGACAGAACTGAAGCTTTCTTT. This encodes CAISDRTEAFF.

The CDR3 DNA reads as TGCGCCAGCAGCTGGGGCACGACAGGGGGCGAAGAAAAACTGTTTTTT. This codes for CASSWGTTGGEEKLFF. This chain joins TRBV5-1 and TRBJ1-4; 10 positions agree with TRBD1. The CDR3 sequence is 16 residues long. The germline gives CDR1 SGHRS, CDR2 YFSETQ. Losses at the gene ends were 3 bases for V and 8 bases for J; bases not matched to a gene: 10. Variable domain in full (rest from reference TRBV5-1 and TRBJ1-4): KAGVTQTPRYLIKTRGQQVTLSCSPISGHRSVSWYQQTPGQGLQFLFEYFSETQRNKGNFPGRFSGRQFSNSRSEMNVSTLELGDSALYLCASSWGTTGGEEKLFFGSGTQLSVL.

V and J are TRBV6-1 and TRBJ2-7; weak D call: TRBD1 (6 bases). The CDR3 has 13 amino acids. Looked up from germline, CDR1 is MNHNS and CDR2 is SASEGT. Trimming removed 6 bases at V and 3 bases at J, with 12 bases between. Written as DNA, the CDR3 is TGTGCCAGCAGGAATGACAGGTTCTACGAGCAGTACTTC. The encoded protein is CASRNDRFYEQYF.